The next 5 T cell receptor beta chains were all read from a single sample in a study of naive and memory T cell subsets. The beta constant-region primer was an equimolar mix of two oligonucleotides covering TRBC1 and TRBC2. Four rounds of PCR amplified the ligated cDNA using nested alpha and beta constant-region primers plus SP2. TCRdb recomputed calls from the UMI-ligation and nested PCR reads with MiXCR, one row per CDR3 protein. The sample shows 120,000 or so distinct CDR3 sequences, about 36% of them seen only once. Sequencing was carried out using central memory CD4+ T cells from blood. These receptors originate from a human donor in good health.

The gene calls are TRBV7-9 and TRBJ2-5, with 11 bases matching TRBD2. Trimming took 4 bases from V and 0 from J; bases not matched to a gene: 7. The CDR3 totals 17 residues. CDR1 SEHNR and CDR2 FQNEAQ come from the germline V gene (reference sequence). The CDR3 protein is CASSSAGLAGNQETQYF. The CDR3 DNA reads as TGTGCCAGCAGCTCGGCAGGACTAGCGGGCAACCAAGAGACCCAGTACTTC.

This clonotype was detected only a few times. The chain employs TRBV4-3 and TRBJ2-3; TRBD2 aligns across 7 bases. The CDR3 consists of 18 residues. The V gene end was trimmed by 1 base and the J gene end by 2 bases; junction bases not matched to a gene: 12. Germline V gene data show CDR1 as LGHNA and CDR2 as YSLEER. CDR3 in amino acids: CASSQVWVASGNTDTQYF. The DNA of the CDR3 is TGCGCCAGCAGCCAAGTTTGGGTCGCTAGCGGAAACACAGATACGCAGTATTTT.

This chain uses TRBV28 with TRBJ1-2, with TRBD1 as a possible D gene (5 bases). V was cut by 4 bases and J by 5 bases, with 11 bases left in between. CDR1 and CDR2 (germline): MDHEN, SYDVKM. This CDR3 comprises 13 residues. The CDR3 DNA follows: TGTGCCAGCAGTTGGGGGTGGGCGTATGGCTACACCTTC. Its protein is CASSWGWAYGYTF.

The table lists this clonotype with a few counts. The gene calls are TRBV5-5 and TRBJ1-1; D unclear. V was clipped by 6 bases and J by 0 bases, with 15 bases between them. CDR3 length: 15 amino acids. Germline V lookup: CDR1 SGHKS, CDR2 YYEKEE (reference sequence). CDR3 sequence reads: CASNRLTPMNTEAFF. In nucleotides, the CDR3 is TGTGCCAGCAACCGACTTACGCCTATGAACACTGAAGCTTTCTTT.

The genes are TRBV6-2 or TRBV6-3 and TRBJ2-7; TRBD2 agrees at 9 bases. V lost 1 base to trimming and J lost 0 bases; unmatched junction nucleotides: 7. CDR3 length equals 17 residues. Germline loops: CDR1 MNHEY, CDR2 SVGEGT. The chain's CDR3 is CASSYYTGLAFSYEQYF. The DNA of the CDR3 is TGTGCCAGCAGTTACTACACGGGACTAGCATTCTCCTACGAGCAGTACTTC.